This T cell receptor (beta chain) was sequenced for a study of identical twins. CDR3 length: 14 residues. V shed 6 bases and J shed 5 bases, with 17 bases lying between them. Looked up from germline, CDR1 is DFQATT and CDR2 is SNEGSKA (reference sequence). MiXCR, applied by TCRdb to the 5' RACE reads, yields one record per CDR3 protein. The sample lists a few hundred thousand distinct CDR3 sequences; approximately 25% were seen once. This clonotype appeared a few times. The same sample was also studied in work on T cells expressing NK-cell markers. That work contributes: Dominant NKG2C+ clonotypes were found to form 1.0-7.0% of CD8+ T cells in about 6 donors.

J is TRBJ1-5 and V is TRBV20-1; D is ambiguous. What was sequenced was CD4+ T cells sorted from blood. This clonotype originated in a woman aged 18-29 years in good health. Here the CDR3 reads CSAQRGQTYQPQHF. The CDR3 DNA follows: TGCAGTGCCCAAAGAGGGCAGACTTATCAGCCCCAGCATTTT.